The T cell receptor (beta chain) under discussion was sequenced for a study of chemoradiotherapy in HPV16-positive cancers. Study-level background: Functional T-cell assays on two HPV16-positive patients' cells defined candidate HPV-specific clones and common TCR motifs. Findings and caveats of the study: Candidate HPV-specific clones and E7-related TCR motifs grew in tumor during treatment. The functional HPV-specific definition rests on just a couple of HPV16-positive patients.

Profiled with immunoSEQ multiplex PCR; TCRdb holds only in-frame clones, not every one. The repertoire holds 30,000 to 35,000 clones, with 89% as singletons. This CDR3 comprises 16 residues. Germline CDR1 reads MNHEY; CDR2 reads SMNVEV (reference sequence). The V and J ends lost 3 bases and 3 bases respectively, with 16 bases between them. About this clone itself: Its target is not known.

Repertoires were sampled repeatedly during chemoradiotherapy. Sample: blood, taken from a patient who underwent chemoradiotherapy. The sequence was obtained from a human donor with HPV-associated anogenital cancer. The rearrangement links TRBV27 to TRBJ2-3, with a possible D match to TRBD2 (5 bases). CDR3 sequence reads: CASSFPGTVGTDTQYF. CDR3 sequence (DNA): TGTGCCAGCAGTTTCCCGGGAACAGTGGGTACAGATACGCAGTATTTT.